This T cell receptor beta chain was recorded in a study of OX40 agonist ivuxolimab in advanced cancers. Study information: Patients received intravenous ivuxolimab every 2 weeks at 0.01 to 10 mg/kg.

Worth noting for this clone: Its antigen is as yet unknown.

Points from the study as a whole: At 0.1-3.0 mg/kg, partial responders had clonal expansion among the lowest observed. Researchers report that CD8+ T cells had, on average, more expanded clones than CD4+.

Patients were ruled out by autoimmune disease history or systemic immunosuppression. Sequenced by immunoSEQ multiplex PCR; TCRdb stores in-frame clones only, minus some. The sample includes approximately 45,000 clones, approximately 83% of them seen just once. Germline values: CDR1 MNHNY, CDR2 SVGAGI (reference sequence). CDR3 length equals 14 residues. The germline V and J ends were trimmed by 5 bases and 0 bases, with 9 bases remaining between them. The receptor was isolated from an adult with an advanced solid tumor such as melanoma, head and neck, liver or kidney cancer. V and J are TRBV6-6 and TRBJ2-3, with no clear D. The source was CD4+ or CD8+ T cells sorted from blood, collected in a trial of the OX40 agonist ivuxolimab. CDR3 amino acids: CASSPLLSTDTQYF. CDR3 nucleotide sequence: TGTGCCAGCAGTCCCCTTCTGAGCACAGATACGCAGTATTTT.